This TCR beta chain stems from a study of beta chain features in type 1 diabetes. Study-wide findings and caveats: The study found moderately but significantly shorter TCRB CDR3s in all four CD4+ subsets of Type 1 diabetes patients. A potential influence of HLA type upon TCRB rearrangement remained unresolved herein.

The investigators reverse transcribed all of the isolated RNA, so they sequenced expressed TCRB transcripts. Assay: immunoSEQ multiplex PCR; the TCRdb copy retains only in-frame clones and omits some. The sample lists about 160,000 clones, 7.5% to 9.5% seen once, with around 0.5% in the top ten. The germline gives CDR1 LNHDA, CDR2 SQIVND (reference sequence). This CDR3 contains 14 residues. Between the trimmed V and J ends, which lost 3 bases and 1 base, there was a span of 9 bases. This clone has just a few counts. Its specificity is not known. This receptor was taken from a woman between 18 and 29 years old with type 1 diabetes. The chain joins TRBV19 to TRBJ2-5; D possibly corresponds to TRBD1 (5 bases). Sequenced material: central memory CD4+ T cells from blood. CDR3 residues: CASSIYQGQETQYF. As DNA, the CDR3 is TGTGCCAGTAGTATCTATCAGGGCCAAGAGACCCAGTACTTC.